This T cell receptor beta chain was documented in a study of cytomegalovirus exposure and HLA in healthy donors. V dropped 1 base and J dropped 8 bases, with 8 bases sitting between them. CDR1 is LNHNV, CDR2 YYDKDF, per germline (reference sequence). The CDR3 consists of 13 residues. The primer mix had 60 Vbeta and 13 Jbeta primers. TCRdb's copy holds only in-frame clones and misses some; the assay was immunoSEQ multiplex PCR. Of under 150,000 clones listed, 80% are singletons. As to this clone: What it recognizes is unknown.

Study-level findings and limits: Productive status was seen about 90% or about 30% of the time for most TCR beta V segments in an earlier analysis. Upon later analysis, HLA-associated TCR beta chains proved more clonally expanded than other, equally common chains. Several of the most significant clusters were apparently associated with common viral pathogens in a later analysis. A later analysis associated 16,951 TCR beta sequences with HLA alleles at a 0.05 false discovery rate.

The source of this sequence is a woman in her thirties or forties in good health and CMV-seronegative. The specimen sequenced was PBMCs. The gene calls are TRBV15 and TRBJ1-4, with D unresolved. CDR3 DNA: TGTGCCACCAGCAGAGCGGAGACCGAAAAACTGTTTTTT. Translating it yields CATSRAETEKLFF.